The 14 T cell receptor beta chains below were found in one sample sequenced in a study of CD8+ T cells in alopecia areata. cDNA serving as the sequencing template came from extracted, reverse transcribed RNA. Repertoires were generated with immunoSEQ multiplex PCR, while TCRdb's copy carries only in-frame clones and drops some. The sample has fewer than 9,500 clones; 60% to 65% are singletons. This sample's treatment: oral pan-JAK inhibitor, 5-10 mg twice daily. Alopecia areata patients provided lesional scalp punch biopsies and peripheral blood, both collected for the study. Sequencing used skin, obtained at week 4, from a patient treated with tofacitinib. The receptors come from a human donor with alopecia areata.

This clone is a singleton in its sample. The chain has TRBV7-2 and TRBJ2-7, with D unclear. Germline values: CDR1 SGHTA, CDR2 FQGNSA. The CDR3 consists of 14 residues. With 1 base removed from V and 2 bases from J, the gap between germline ends came to 9 bases. CDR3 region: CASSLDAVTYEQYF. In DNA form, the CDR3 reads TGTGCCAGCAGCTTAGATGCGGTTACCTACGAGCAGTACTTC.

The V gene is TRBV4-1, the J gene TRBJ2-7; D remains ambiguous. CDR1 and CDR2 from the germline V gene are MGHRA and YSYEKL. V was clipped by 3 bases and J by 3 bases, with 24 bases between them. CDR3 length: 18 residues. The CDR3 here is CASSQELNWSPNDYEQYF. CDR3 coding DNA: TGCGCCAGCAGCCAGGAACTTAATTGGTCCCCCAATGACTACGAGCAGTACTTC.

The chain has TRBV7-2 and TRBJ2-7; possible D gene TRBD2, 6 bases. The V gene lost 5 bases and the J gene lost 1 base, with 9 bases spanning the gap. CDR1 and CDR2 from the germline V gene are SGHTA and FQGNSA. This CDR3 region has 13 residues. CDR3 sequence reads: CASSAAGSYEQYF. The CDR3 DNA reads as TGTGCCAGCAGCGCAGCGGGTTCCTACGAGCAGTACTTC.

The chain is built from TRBV7-9 and TRBJ2-2; 11 bases match TRBD2. In germline, CDR1 is SEHNR, CDR2 FQNEAQ (reference sequence). This CDR3 comprises 17 residues. Trimming took 2 bases from V and 4 from J; bases not matched to a gene: 6. The CDR3 DNA reads as TGTGCCAGCAGCTTATCACTAGCGGGGGCCGGCACCGGGGAGCTGTTTTTT. Translation gives CASSLSLAGAGTGELFF.

V gene TRBV7-2 combines with J gene TRBJ1-3, with 10 bases identical to TRBD1. CDR3 length: 16 residues. V gave up 1 base and J gave up 0 bases; unmatched junction bases: 0. CDR1 is SGHTA, CDR2 FQGNSA, per germline. The CDR3 spells CASSLGTGGSGNTIYF. The CDR3 DNA follows: TGTGCCAGCAGCTTAGGGACAGGGGGCTCTGGAAACACCATATATTTT.

The rearrangement joins TRBV7-2 to TRBJ2-3; 10 bases fit TRBD2. This CDR3 is 16 amino acids long. Per the germline V gene, CDR1 is SGHTA and CDR2 is FQGNSA. J lost 2 bases, V lost 0 bases, and 2 bases had no gene match. CDR3 DNA: TGTGCCAGCAGCTTAGCACTAGCGGGACTCACAGATACGCAGTATTTT. The encoded protein is CASSLALAGLTDTQYF.

This chain connects TRBV7-6 to TRBJ1-5; no definite D call. The CDR3 spans 13 residues. V was clipped by 4 bases and J by 6 bases, with 10 bases between them. CDR1 SGHVS and CDR2 FNYEAQ come from the germline V gene. For the CDR3, the DNA is TGTGCCAGCAGCTCCTACTGGACTCAGCCCCAGCATTTT. Translating it yields CASSSYWTQPQHF. Full variable domain (missing parts from reference TRBV7-6 and TRBJ1-5): GAGVSQSPRYKVTKRGQDVALRCDPISGHVSLYWYRQALGQGPEFLTYFNYEAQQDKSGLPNDRFSAERPEGSISTLTIQRTEQRDSAMYRCASSSYWTQPQHFGDGTRLSIL.

The genes are TRBV4-1 and TRBJ2-1, with 15 nucleotides matching TRBD2. Germline loops: CDR1 MGHRA, CDR2 YSYEKL. Trimming at V came to 4 bases and at J to 3 bases, leaving 1 base not matched to a gene. The CDR3 length is 16 residues. The CDR3 DNA is TGCGCCAGCAGCCGGGGACTAGCGGGAGGCTACAATGAGCAGTTCTTC. This gives the protein CASSRGLAGGYNEQFF.

Concerning this clone itself: It may be a read error: a sequence one base away is much more abundant. The chain uses TRBV14 and TRBJ2-7, with 7 positions matching TRBD1. CDR3 length equals 14 residues. The germline CDR1 and CDR2 sequences are SGHDN and FVKESK. Losses at the gene ends were 4 bases for V and 6 bases for J; bases not matched to a gene: 9. This CDR3 is CASSRTGGPSEQYF. The CDR3 DNA reads as TGTGCCAGCAGCCGGACAGGAGGCCCCTCCGAGCAGTACTTC.

This clone was detected a few times. V usage is TRBV10-3 and J usage is TRBJ2-3; unclear D gene. Trimming cost V 3 bases and J 4 bases, with 5 bases left between them. CDR3 length: 12 amino acids. Germline CDR1 reads ENHRY; CDR2 reads SYGVKD. The CDR3 sequence: CAISEGADTQYF. The CDR3 bases are TGTGCCATCAGTGAAGGCGCAGATACGCAGTATTTT.

This clone turned up a few times. The chain uses TRBV5-1 and TRBJ2-5; no clear D gene. The germline gives CDR1 SGHRS, CDR2 YFSETQ. The CDR3 has 11 residues. V lost 5 bases to trimming and J lost 5 bases, with 7 bases between them. For the CDR3, the DNA is TGCGCCAGCAGTCAGGCGGAGACCCAGTACTTC. The encoded protein is CASSQAETQYF.

This clone appeared a few times. The chain combines TRBV7-2 with TRBJ2-4; 10 bases line up with TRBD2. CDR1 and CDR2 (germline): SGHTA, FQGNSA. This CDR3 region has 16 residues. Trimming at V came to 1 base and at J to 6 bases, leaving 6 bases not matched to a gene. The CDR3 DNA reads as TGTGCCAGCAGCTTAGGTACAGCGGGAGGGCTAAACATTCAGTACTTC. Its translation: CASSLGTAGGLNIQYF.

The V call is TRBV4-2, the J call TRBJ2-3, with 10 bases lining up with TRBD2. The CDR3 runs to 16 residues. Germline CDR1 and CDR2: LGHNA and YNFKEQ. V lost 3 bases to trimming and J lost 1 base; unmatched junction nucleotides: 4. The CDR3 DNA sequence: TGTGCCAGCAGCCATCTCACTAGCGGGGGCACAGATACGCAGTATTTT. Translating it yields CASSHLTSGGTDTQYF.

This clone has more than one count but fewer than ten. V usage is TRBV5-5 and J usage is TRBJ1-3, with a possible D match to TRBD1 (5 bases). Germline loops: CDR1 SGHKS, CDR2 YYEKEE (reference sequence). Trimming took 0 bases from V and 4 from J, leaving 14 bases between them. This CDR3 has 16 residues. The CDR3 DNA is TGTGCCAGCAGCTTGGAACCAAGCGGGGGAGGAAACACCATATATTTT. This codes for CASSLEPSGGGNTIYF.